This T cell receptor (beta chain) was sequenced during a study of CD8 T cells in Susac syndrome. From germline, CDR1 is LNHDA and CDR2 SQIVND (reference sequence). The V and J ends lost 7 bases and 5 bases respectively, with 21 bases between them. The CDR3 has 16 residues. Reverse transcription of roughly 0.45 to 1 ug RNA used random hexamers. A single record per CDR3 protein comes from TCRdb applying MiXCR to the immunoSEQ multiplex PCR reads. The sample shows more than 120,000 distinct CDR3 sequences, roughly 95% of them seen only once. The sequence came from a human donor in good health. The V and J genes are TRBV19 and TRBJ2-1; possible D gene TRBD2, 5 bases. Sequencing was performed on CD4+ T cells from PBMCs. DNA for the CDR3: TGTGCCAGTACCTCCCCTAAAGTGTCGAGGGACAATGAGCAGTTCTTC. Translation gives CASTSPKVSRDNEQFF.